The clone carrying this TCR beta chain was detected a few times. Its target is unknown. With a J-beta primer mix and a sample-barcoded 5' primer, a second PCR ran roughly 6 to 12 cycles. Using its own MiXCR run on the 5' RACE reads, TCRdb lists one record per CDR3 protein. The sample records some 1,000,000 distinct CDR3 sequences, less than 25% being singletons. This record comes from a study of blood T cells in healthy people across ages. Points from the study as a whole: Changes in expanded clonotypes were possibly confounded, as the CMV status of donors was unknown. In older individuals, TCR beta diversity per million T cells was lower, falling roughly linearly with age.

The V gene's germline CDR1 is MGHRA and CDR2 YSYEKL. This CDR3 region has 14 residues. Trimming cost V 3 bases and J 6 bases, with 14 bases left between them. These data also formed part of another study, on T cells of mothers and their children. According to that study: A few healthy Caucasian mothers and their six children were the donors. Normalized overlap was always slightly, never significantly, higher in related than unrelated mother-child pairs.

This TCR came from a girl aged 2-9 years in good health. This chain joins TRBV4-1 and TRBJ1-2; the D is unclear. Sequencing input: blood. The chain's CDR3 is CASSQEGYPHGYTF. The CDR3 nucleotides are TGCGCCAGCAGCCAGGAAGGGTATCCCCATGGCTACACCTTC.